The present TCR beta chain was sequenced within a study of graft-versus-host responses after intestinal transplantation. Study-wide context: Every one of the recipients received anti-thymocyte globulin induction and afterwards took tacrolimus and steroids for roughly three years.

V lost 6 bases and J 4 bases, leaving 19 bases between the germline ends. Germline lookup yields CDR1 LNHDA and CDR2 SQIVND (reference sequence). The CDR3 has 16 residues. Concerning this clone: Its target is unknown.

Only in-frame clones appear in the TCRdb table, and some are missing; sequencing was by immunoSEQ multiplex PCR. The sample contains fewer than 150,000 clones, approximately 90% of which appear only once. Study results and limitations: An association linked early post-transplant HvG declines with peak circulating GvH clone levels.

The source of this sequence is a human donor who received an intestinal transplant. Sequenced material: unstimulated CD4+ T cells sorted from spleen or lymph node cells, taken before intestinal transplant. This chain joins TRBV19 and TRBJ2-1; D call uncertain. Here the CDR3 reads CASSMEGPVVYNEQFF. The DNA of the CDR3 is TGTGCCAGTAGCATGGAAGGGCCCGTCGTGTACAATGAGCAGTTCTTC. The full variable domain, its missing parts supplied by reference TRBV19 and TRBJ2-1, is DGGITQSPKYLFRKEGQNVTLSCEQNLNHDAMYWYRQDPGQGLRLIYYSQIVNDFQKGDIAEGYSVSREKKESFPLTVTSAQKNPTAFYLCASSMEGPVVYNEQFFGPGTRLTVL.